Shown below are 2 T cell receptor beta chains from a single sample sequenced in a study of CD8+ T cells in alopecia areata. The treatment was: oral pan-JAK inhibitor, 5-10 mg twice daily. RNA extraction was followed by reverse transcription into cDNA, which acted as the sequencing template. Some clones are missing from TCRdb's copy, which holds only in-frame ones; the method was immunoSEQ multiplex PCR. The table lists 150,000 to 200,000 clones, 58% of them singletons, with 16% in the top ten. The input for sequencing was CD4+ T cells sorted from blood, taken at approximately week 60, from a patient treated with tofacitinib. The receptors derive from a human donor with alopecia areata.

The rearrangement links TRBV5-1 to TRBJ2-1, with D possibly being TRBD1 or TRBD2 (6 bases each). The CDR3 is 14 amino acids. Germline loops: CDR1 SGHRS, CDR2 YFSETQ. The V and J ends lost 5 bases and 10 bases respectively, with 19 bases between them. In nucleotides, the CDR3 is TGCGCCAGCAGTTTGCAGGGGACTGGAGGGGAGCAGTTCTTC. Translating it yields CASSLQGTGGEQFF.

In its sample, this clone was seen a few times. This sequence joins TRBV10-1 and TRBJ2-2; D not resolved. Germline assignment: CDR1 WNHNN and CDR2 SYGVQD (reference sequence). The CDR3 runs to 14 residues. The V gene lost 6 bases and the J gene lost 4 bases, with 12 bases spanning the gap. Here the CDR3 DNA reads TGCGCCAGCAGCTGGGGTTCGAGCACCGGGGAGCTGTTTTTT. Its protein is CASSWGSSTGELFF.